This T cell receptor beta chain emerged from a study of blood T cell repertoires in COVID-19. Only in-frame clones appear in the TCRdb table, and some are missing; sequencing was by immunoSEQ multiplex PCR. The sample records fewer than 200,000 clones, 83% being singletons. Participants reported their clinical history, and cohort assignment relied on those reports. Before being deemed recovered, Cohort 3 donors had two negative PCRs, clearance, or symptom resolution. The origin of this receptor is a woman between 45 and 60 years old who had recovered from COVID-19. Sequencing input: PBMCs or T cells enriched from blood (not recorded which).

The CDR3 nucleotides are TGTGCCAGCAGTTTTGGCGCGGACAGGCGACATCAGCCCCAGCATTTT. Its translation is CASSFGADRRHQPQHF. The J gene is TRBJ1-5, the V gene TRBV28; 7 bases align to TRBD1. Trimming took 3 bases from V and 5 from J; bases not matched to a gene: 10. The CDR3 totals 16 residues. Germline V gene lookup returns CDR1 MDHEN and CDR2 SYDVKM.